This paragraph covers one T cell receptor beta chain sequence. Its antigen is still unknown. The record originates from a study of cytomegalovirus exposure and HLA in healthy donors. Overall study: Of all 400 or so donors who were genotyped, 75% to 90% belonged to the Caucasian-associated ancestry cluster.

Overall study results and limits: Most TCR sequences proved rare, with some public TCRs found in many donors. CMV serostatus alone was available as immune exposure information.

The length of the CDR3 is 11 residues. Looked up from germline, CDR1 is DFQATT and CDR2 is SNEGSKA (reference sequence). V was clipped by 3 bases and J by 7 bases, with 9 bases between them. With 60 Vbeta and 13 Jbeta primers, the PCR was carried out. TCRdb keeps only in-frame clones here, not all; method: immunoSEQ multiplex PCR. The sample shows roughly 110,000 clones, about 75% of them seen only once. This chain links TRBV20-1 with TRBJ1-1; D gene ambiguous. The sequence came from a woman in her thirties or forties in good health and CMV-seropositive. Sequencing used PBMCs. This CDR3 reads CSASPQHEAFF. DNA for the CDR3: TGCAGTGCTAGTCCACAACATGAAGCTTTCTTT.